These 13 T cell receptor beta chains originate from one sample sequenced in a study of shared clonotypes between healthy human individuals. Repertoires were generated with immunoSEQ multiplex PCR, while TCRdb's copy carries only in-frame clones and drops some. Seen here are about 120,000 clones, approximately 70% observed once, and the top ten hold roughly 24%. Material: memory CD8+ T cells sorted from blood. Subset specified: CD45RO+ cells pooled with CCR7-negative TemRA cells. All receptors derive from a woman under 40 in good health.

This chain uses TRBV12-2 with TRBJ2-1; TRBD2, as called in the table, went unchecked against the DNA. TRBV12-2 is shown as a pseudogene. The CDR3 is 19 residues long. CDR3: CASRLAGFAGGPRGHEQFF. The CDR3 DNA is TGTGCAAGTCGCTTAGCGGGGTTTGCGGGAGGCCCCAGGGGCCATGAGCAGTTCTTC.

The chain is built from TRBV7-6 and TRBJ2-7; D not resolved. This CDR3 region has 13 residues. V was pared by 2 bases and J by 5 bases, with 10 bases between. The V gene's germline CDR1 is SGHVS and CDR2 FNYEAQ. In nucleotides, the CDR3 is TGTGCCAGCAGCTTATACACGGGCCACGAGCAGTACTTC. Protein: CASSLYTGHEQYF.

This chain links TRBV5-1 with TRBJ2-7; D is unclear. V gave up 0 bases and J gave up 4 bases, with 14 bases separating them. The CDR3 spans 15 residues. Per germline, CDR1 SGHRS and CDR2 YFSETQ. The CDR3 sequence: CASSLGAGFRYEQYF. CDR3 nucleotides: TGCGCCAGCAGCTTGGGGGCTGGGTTTAGGTACGAGCAGTACTTC.

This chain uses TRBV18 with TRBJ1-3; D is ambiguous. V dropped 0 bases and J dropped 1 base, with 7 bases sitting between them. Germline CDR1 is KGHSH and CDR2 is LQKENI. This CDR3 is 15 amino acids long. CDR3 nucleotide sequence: TGTGCCAGCTCACCACCGGTTGGGTCTGGAAACACCATATATTTT. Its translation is CASSPPVGSGNTIYF.

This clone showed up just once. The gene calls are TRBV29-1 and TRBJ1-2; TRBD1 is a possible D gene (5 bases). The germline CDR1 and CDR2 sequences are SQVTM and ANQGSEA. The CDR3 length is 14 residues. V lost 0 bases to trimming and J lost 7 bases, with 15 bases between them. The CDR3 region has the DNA TGCAGCGTTGAAGATTATCGGGGCGACGGTGGCTACACCTTC. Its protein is CSVEDYRGDGGYTF.

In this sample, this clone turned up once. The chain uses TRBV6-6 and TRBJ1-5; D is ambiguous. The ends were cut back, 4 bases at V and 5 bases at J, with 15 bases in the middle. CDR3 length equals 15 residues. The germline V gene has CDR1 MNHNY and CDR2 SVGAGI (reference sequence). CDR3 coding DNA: TGTGCCAGCAGTTCCGTGAAACCGATTTATCAGCCCCAGCATTTT. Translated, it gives CASSSVKPIYQPQHF.

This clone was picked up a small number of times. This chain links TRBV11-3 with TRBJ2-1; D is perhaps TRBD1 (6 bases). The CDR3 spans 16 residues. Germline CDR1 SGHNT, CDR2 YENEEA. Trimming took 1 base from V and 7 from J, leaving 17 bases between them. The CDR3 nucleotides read TGTGCCAGCAGCTTAGGTCCAGGGGTAATTTGGAATGAGCAGTTCTTC. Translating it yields CASSLGPGVIWNEQFF. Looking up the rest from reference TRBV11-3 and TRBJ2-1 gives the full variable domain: EAGVVQSPRYKIIEKKQPVAFWCNPISGHNTLYWYLQNLGQGPELLIRYENEEAVDDSQLPKDRFSAERLKGVDSTLKIQPAELGDSAVYLCASSLGPGVIWNEQFFGPGTRLTVL.

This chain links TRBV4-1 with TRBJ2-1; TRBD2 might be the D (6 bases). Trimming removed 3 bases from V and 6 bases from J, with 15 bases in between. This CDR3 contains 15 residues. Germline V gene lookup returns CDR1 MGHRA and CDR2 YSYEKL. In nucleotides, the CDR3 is TGCGCCAGCAGCCAGTTCCCGGGAGTCGGCAATGAGCAGTTCTTC. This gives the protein CASSQFPGVGNEQFF.

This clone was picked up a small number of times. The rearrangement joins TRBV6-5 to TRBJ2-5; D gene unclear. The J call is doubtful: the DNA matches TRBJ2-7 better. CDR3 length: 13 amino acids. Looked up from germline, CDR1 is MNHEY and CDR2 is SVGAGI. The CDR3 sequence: CASSSGTQYEQYF. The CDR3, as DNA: TGTGCCAGCAGTTCCGGCACCCAATACGAGCAGTACTTC.

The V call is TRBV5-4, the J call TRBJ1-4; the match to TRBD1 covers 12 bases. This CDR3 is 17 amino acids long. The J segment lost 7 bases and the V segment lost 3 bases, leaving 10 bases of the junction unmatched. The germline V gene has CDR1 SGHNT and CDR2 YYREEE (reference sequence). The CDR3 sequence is CASSWGTGGFEGEKLFF. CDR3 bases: TGTGCCAGCAGCTGGGGGACAGGGGGCTTTGAGGGTGAAAAACTGTTTTTT.

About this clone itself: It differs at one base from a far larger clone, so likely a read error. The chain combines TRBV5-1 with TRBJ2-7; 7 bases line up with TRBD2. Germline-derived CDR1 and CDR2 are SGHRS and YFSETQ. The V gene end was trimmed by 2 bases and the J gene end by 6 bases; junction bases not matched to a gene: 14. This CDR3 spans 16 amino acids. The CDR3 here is CASSLLAGVGVGEQYF. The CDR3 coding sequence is TGCGCCAGCAGCTTACTTGCGGGAGTAGGGGTGGGCGAGCAGTACTTC. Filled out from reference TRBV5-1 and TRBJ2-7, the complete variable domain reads KAGVTQTPRYLIKTRGQQVTLSCSPISGHRSVSWYQQTPGQGLQFLFEYFSETQRNKGNFPGRFSGRQFSNSRSEMNVSTLELGDSALYLCASSLLAGVGVGEQYFGPGTRLTVT.

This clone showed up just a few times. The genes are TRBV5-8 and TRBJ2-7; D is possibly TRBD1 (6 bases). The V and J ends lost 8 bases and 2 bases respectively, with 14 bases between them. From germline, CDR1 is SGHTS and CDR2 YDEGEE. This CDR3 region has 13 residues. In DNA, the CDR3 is TGTGCCAGTACGTCCGGGACACCCTACGAGCAGTACTTC. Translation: CASTSGTPYEQYF.

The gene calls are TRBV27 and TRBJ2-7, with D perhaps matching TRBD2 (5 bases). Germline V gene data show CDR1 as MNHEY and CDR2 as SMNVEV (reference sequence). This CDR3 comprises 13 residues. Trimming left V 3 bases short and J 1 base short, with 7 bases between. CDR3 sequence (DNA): TGTGCCAGCAGTTTCACTAGATCCTACGAGCAGTACTTC. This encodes CASSFTRSYEQYF.